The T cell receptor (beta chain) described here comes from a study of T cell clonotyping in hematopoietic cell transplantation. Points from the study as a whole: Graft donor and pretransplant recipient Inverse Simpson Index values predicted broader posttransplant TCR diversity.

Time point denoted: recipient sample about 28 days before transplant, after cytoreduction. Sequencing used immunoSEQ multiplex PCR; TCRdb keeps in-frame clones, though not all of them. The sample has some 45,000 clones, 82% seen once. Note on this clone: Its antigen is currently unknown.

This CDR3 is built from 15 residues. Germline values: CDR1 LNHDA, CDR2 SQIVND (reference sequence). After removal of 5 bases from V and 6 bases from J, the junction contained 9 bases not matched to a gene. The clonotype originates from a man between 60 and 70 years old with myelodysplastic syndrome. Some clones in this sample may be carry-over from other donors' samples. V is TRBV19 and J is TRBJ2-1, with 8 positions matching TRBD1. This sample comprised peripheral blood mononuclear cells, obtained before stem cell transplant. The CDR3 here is CASSVAGQASNEQFF. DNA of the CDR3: TGTGCCAGTAGTGTCGCGGGACAGGCAAGCAATGAGCAGTTCTTC.